Below, 4 T cell receptor beta chains from the same sample are listed, as sequenced in a study of cytomegalovirus exposure and HLA in healthy donors. Vbeta (60) and Jbeta (13) primers were used in the PCR. Assay used: immunoSEQ multiplex PCR; TCRdb lists only in-frame clones, some missing. The sample comprises 150,000 to 250,000 clones, approximately 85% of which are singletons, and about 2% rests with the top ten. The sequencing input was PBMCs. The receptors originated from a woman aged 50 to 65 in good health and CMV-seronegative.

The rearrangement joins TRBV28 to TRBJ1-5, with D perhaps matching TRBD1 (6 bases). Germline V gene lookup returns CDR1 MDHEN and CDR2 SYDVKM. This CDR3 comprises 15 residues. V lost 2 bases, J lost 6 bases, and 14 bases lay in between. CDR3 DNA: TGTGCCAGCAGTTTACTGGGGGCGCGGGTTCAGCCCCAGCATTTT. The encoded protein is CASSLLGARVQPQHF. Using reference TRBV28 and TRBJ1-5 for the parts outside the CDR3, the full variable domain is DVKVTQSSRYLVKRTGEKVFLECVQDMDHENMFWYRQDPGLGLRLIYFSYDVKMKEKGDIPEGYSVSREKKERFSLILESASTNQTSMYLCASSLLGARVQPQHFGDGTRLSIL.

The chain employs TRBV2 and TRBJ2-2; D is uncertain. Germline assignment: CDR1 SNHLY and CDR2 FYNNEI. V was pared by 5 bases and J by 3 bases, with 13 bases between. The CDR3 sequence is 15 residues long. DNA of the CDR3: TGTGCCAGCAGTCGTTGGCTTTCTTACACCGGGGAGCTGTTTTTT. Translating it yields CASSRWLSYTGELFF.

The genes are TRBV5-1 and TRBJ2-2; 8 positions match TRBD2. Germline CDR1 and CDR2: SGHRS and YFSETQ. The CDR3 runs to 15 residues. V shed 0 bases, J shed 10 bases, and the junction held 8 bases outside the gene matches. CDR3 nucleotides: TGCGCCAGCAGCTTGGAACCGATGCGGGGGGTGGAGCTGTTTTTT. Its protein product is CASSLEPMRGVELFF.

This chain links TRBV19 with TRBJ2-1, with 8 nucleotides matching TRBD2. This CDR3 is 18 amino acids long. The germline CDR1 and CDR2 sequences are LNHDA and SQIVND (reference sequence). Trimming at V came to 3 bases and at J to 5 bases, leaving 15 bases not matched to a gene. CDR3 in DNA: TGTGCCAGTAGTATCCCCAGCTATATAGCGGGAAGCCACAATGAGCAGTTCTTC. Its translation is CASSIPSYIAGSHNEQFF.